This TCR beta chain was found in a study of shared clonotypes between healthy human individuals. Study-wide context: Samples came from two female and a few male donors aged 18 to 49. Study observations and caveats: Rarefaction showed that sequencing of sorted subsets was incomplete (despite large depth).

Profiling relied on immunoSEQ multiplex PCR, and the TCRdb table lists in-frame clones only, not all of them. The table includes about 380,000 clones, 96% detected once. In regard to this clone: Its antigen is as yet unknown.

V was pared by 1 base and J by 3 bases, with 3 bases of the junction left unmatched. The CDR3 is 16 amino acids. Germline V gives CDR1 SGHRS, CDR2 YFSETQ. Each CD8 memory set brought CD45RO+ cells together with CCR7-negative CD45RA+ TemRA cells. The rearrangement joins TRBV5-1 to TRBJ2-3; 12 bases line up with TRBD2. The specimen was memory CD8+ T cells sorted from blood. Subset given: CD45RO+ cells pooled with CCR7-negative TemRA cells. This clonotype was obtained from a young man in good health. The CDR3 DNA sequence: TGCGCCAGCAGCTTGACTAGCGGGAGGAGTACAGATACGCAGTATTTT. This sequence encodes CASSLTSGRSTDTQYF.